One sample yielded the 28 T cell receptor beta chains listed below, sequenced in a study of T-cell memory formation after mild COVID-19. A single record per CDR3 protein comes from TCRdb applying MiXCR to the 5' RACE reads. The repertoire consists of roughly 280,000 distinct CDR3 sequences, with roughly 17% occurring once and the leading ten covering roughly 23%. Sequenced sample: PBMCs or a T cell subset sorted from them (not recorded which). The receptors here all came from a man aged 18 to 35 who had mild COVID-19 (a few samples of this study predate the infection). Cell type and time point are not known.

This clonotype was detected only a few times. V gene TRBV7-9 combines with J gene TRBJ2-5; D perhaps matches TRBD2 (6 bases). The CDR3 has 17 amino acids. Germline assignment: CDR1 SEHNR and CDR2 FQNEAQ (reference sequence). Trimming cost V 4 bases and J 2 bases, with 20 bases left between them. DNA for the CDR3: TGTGCCAGCAGCTCGGCGGGGTCCACCCAAACACAAGAGACCCAGTACTTC. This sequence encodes CASSSAGSTQTQETQYF.

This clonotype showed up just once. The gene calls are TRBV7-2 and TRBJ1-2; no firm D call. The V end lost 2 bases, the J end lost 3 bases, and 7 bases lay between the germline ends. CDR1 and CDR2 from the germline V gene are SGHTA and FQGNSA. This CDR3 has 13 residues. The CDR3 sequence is CASSLYTDYGYTF. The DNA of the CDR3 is TGTGCCAGCAGCTTATACACGGACTATGGCTACACCTTC. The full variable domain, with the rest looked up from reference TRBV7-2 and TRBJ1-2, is GAGVSQSPSNKVTEKGKDVELRCDPISGHTALYWYRQSLGQGLEFLIYFQGNSAPDKSGLPSDRFSAERTGGSVSTLTIQRTQQEDSAVYLCASSLYTDYGYTFGSGTRLTVV.

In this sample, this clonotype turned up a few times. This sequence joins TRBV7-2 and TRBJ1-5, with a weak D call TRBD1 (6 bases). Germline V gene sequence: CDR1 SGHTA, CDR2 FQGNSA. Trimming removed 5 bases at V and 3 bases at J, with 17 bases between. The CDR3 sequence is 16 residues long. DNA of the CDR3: TGTGCCAGCAGCCGAACCGGACAGAACGTCAATCAGCCCCAGCATTTT. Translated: CASSRTGQNVNQPQHF.

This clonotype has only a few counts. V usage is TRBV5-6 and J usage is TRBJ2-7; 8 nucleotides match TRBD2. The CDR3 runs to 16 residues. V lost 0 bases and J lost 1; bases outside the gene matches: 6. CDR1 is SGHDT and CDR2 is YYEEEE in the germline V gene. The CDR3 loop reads CASSLAVAGISYEQYF. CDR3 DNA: TGTGCCAGCAGCTTGGCAGTAGCGGGGATTTCCTACGAGCAGTACTTC.

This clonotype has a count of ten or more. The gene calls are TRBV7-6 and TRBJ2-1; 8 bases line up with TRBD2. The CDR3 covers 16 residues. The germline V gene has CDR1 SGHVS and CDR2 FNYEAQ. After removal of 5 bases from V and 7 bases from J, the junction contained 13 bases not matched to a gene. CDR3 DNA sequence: TGTGCCAGCAGCATTAGCGGGGCCCAGTTCGGGAATGAGCAGTTCTTC. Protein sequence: CASSISGAQFGNEQFF.

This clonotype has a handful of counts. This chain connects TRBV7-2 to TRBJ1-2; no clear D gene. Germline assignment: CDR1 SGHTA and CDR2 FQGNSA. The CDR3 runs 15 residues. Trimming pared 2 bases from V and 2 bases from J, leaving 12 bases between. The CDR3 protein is CASSLSAAGNYGYTF. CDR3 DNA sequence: TGTGCCAGCAGCTTAAGCGCAGCTGGCAACTATGGCTACACCTTC.

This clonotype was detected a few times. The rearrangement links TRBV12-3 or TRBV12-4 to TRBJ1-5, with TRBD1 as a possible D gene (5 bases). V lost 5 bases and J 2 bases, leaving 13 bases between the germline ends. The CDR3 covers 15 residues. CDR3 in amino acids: CASSPSQGGNQPQHF. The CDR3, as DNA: TGTGCCAGCAGTCCGTCGCAGGGTGGCAATCAGCCCCAGCATTTT.

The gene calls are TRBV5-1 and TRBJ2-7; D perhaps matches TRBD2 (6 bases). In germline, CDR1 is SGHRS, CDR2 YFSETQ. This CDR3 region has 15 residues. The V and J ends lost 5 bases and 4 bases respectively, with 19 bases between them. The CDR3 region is CASSDPEWGGYEQYV. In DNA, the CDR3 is TGCGCCAGCAGTGACCCAGAGTGGGGAGGATACGAGCAGTACGTC.

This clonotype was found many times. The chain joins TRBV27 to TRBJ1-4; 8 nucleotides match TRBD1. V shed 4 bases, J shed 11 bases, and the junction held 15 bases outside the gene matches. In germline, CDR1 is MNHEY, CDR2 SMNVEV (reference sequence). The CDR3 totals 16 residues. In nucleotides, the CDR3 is TGTGCCAGCAGTTCCACCCTTCTGGGGACAGGTCAGAAACTGTTTTTT. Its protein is CASSSTLLGTGQKLFF.

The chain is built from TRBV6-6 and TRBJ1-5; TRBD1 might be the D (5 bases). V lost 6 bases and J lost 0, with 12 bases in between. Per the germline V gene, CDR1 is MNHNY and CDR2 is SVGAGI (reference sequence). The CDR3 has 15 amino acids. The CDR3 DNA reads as TGTGCCAGCAGCTCGAGGACACCTAGCAATCAGCCCCAGCATTTT. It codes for CASSSRTPSNQPQHF.

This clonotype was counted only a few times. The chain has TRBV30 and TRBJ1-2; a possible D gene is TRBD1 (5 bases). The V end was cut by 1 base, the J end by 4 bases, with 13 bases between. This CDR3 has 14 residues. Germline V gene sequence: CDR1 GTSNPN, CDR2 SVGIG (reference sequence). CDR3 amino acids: CAWSETGDAYGYTF. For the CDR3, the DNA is TGTGCCTGGAGTGAAACGGGGGATGCCTATGGCTACACCTTC. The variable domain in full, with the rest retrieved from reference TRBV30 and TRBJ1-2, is SQTIHQWPATLVQPVGSPLSLECTVEGTSNPNLYWYRQAAGRGLQLLFYSVGIGQISSEVPQNLSASRPQDRQFILSSKKLLLSDSGFYLCAWSETGDAYGYTFGSGTRLTVV.

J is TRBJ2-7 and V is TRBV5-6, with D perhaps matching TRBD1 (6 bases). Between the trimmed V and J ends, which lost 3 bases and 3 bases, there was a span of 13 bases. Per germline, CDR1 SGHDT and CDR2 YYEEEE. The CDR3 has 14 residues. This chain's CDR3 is CASSYRETGYEQYF. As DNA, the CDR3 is TGTGCCAGCAGCTACAGGGAAACAGGCTACGAGCAGTACTTC.

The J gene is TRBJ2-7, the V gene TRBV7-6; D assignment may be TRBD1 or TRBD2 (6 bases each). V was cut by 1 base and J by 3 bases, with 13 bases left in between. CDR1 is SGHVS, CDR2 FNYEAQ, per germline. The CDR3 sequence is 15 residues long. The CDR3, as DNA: TGTGCCAGCAGCTTAGGCAGGGGAGGCTTCTACGAGCAGTACTTC. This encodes CASSLGRGGFYEQYF.

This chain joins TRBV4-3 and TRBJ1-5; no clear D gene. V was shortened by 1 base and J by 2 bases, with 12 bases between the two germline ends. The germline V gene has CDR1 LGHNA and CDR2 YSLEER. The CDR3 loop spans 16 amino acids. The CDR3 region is CASSQASGMGNQPQHF. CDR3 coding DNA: TGCGCCAGCAGCCAAGCGTCGGGGATGGGCAATCAGCCCCAGCATTTT.

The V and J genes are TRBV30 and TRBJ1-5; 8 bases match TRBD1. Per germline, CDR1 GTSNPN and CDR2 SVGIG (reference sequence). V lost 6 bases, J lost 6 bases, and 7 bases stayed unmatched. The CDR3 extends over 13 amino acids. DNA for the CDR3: TGTGCCTGCTCAACAGGGGGGTTTCAGCCCCAGCATTTT. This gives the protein CACSTGGFQPQHF. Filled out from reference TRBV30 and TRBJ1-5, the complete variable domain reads SQTIHQWPATLVQPVGSPLSLECTVEGTSNPNLYWYRQAAGRGLQLLFYSVGIGQISSEVPQNLSASRPQDRQFILSSKKLLLSDSGFYLCACSTGGFQPQHFGDGTRLSIL.

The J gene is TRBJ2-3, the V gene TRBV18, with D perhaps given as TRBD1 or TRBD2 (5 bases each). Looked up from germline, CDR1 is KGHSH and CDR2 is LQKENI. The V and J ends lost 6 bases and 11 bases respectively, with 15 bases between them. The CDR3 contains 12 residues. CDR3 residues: CASSPGTALQYF. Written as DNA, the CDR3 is TGTGCCAGCTCGCCCGGGACCGCCCTGCAGTATTTT.

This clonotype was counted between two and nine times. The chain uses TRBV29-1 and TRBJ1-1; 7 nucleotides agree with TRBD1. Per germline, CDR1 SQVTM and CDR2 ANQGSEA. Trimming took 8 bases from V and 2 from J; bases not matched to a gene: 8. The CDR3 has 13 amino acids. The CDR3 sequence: CSSRTGDNTEAFF. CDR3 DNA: TGCAGCTCTCGGACAGGCGACAACACTGAAGCTTTCTTT.

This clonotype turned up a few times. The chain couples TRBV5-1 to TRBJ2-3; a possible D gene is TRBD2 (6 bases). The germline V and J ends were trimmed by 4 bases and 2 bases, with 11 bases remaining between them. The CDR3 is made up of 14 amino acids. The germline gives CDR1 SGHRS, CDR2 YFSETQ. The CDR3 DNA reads TGCGCCAGCAGCCCGGGACTCGACACAGATACGCAGTATTTT. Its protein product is CASSPGLDTDTQYF. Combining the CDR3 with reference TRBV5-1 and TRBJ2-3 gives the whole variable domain KAGVTQTPRYLIKTRGQQVTLSCSPISGHRSVSWYQQTPGQGLQFLFEYFSETQRNKGNFPGRFSGRQFSNSRSEMNVSTLELGDSALYLCASSPGLDTDTQYFGPGTRLTVL.

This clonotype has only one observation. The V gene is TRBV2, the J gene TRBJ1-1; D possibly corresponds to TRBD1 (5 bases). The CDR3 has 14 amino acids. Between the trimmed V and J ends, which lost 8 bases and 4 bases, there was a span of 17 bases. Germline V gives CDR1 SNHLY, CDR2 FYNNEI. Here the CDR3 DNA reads TGTGCCAGCGGGATCACGGGGGGGGTCACTGAAGCTTTCTTT. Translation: CASGITGGVTEAFF.

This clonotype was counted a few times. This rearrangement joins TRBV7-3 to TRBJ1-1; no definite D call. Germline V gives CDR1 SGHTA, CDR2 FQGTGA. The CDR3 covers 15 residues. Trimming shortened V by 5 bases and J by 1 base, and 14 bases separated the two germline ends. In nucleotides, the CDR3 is TGTGCCAGCAGCGACTTAGGGCCGGGGAACACTGAAGCTTTCTTT. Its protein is CASSDLGPGNTEAFF.

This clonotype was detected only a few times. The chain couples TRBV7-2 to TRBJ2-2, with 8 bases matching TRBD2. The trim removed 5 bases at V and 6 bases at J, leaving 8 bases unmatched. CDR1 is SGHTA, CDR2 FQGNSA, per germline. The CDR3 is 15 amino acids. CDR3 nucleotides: TGTGCCAGCAGCCCATGGTCGACTAGCGCCGGGGAGCTGTTTTTT. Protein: CASSPWSTSAGELFF.

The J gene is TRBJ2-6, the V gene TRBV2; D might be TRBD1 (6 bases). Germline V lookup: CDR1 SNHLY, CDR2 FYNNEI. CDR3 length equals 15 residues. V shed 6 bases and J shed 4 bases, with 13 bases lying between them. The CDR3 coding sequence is TGTGCCAGCAGCGCAACCGGGACAGGGGCCAACGTCCTGACTTTC. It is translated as CASSATGTGANVLTF.

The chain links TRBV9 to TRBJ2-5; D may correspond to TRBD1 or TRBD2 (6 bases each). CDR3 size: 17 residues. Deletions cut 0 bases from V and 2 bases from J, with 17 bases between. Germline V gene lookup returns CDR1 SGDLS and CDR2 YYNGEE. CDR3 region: CASSVGGAGLGQETQYF. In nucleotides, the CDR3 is TGTGCCAGCAGCGTAGGGGGGGCGGGATTAGGACAAGAGACCCAGTACTTC.

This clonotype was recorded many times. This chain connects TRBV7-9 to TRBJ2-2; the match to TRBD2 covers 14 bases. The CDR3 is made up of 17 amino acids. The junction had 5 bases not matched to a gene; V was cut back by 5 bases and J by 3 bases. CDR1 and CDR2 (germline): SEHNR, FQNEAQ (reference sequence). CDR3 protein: CASSRGLAGGYTGELFF. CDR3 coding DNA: TGTGCCAGCAGCCGCGGACTAGCGGGGGGCTACACCGGGGAGCTGTTTTTT.

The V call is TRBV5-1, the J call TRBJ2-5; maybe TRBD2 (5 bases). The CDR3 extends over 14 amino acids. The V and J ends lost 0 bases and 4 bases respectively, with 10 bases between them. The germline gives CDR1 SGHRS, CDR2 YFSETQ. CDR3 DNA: TGCGCCAGCAGCTTGGCCCCCGCGGGAGAGACCCAGTACTTC. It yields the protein CASSLAPAGETQYF.

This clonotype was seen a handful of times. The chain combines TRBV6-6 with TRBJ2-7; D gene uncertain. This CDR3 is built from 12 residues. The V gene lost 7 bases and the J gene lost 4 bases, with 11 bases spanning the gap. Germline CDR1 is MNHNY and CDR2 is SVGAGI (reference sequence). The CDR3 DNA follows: TGTGCCAGCACCAGGACCCCTTACGAGCAGTACTTC. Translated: CASTRTPYEQYF.

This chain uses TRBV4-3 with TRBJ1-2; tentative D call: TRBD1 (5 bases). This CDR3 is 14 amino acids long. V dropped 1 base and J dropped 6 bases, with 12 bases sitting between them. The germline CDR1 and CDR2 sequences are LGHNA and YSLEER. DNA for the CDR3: TGCGCCAGCAGCCAAGGAGGGGAGGTGAATGGCTACACCTTC. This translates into CASSQGGEVNGYTF.

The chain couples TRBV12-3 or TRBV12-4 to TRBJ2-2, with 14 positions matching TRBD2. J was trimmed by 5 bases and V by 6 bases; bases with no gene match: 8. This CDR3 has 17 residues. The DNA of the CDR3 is TGTGCCAGCAGACGGGGACTAGCGGGGGCCGGAACCGGGGAGCTGTTTTTT. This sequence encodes CASRRGLAGAGTGELFF.